This paragraph reports one TCR beta chain. Its target is not known. The data are from a study of T cell repertoires in cytomegalovirus infection. Study context: It was the public TCR beta signatures that indicated both CMV infection and matching HLA type. Regarding the study as a whole: It was HLA-C-restricted CMV-specific TCR beta clonotypes that dominated the response ex vivo. CMV carriers with the relevant HLA were identified by cumulative public TCR beta family frequency.

Germline CDR1 is ENHRY and CDR2 is SYGVKD. The CDR3 consists of 15 residues. The V gene lost 10 bases and the J gene lost 1 base, with 16 bases spanning the gap. MiXCR was run by TCRdb on the reads, yielding one entry per CDR3 protein. Found here are almost 550,000 distinct CDR3 sequences, approximately 15% of them singletons; the top ten hold about 24%. This TCR came from a human donor in good health (CMV status not recorded). Some clones in this sample may be carry-over from other donors' samples. The sample comprised CD8+ T cells from PBMCs. J is TRBJ2-2 and V is TRBV10-3, with D possibly being TRBD1 (6 bases). The chain's CDR3 is CATGAERGNTGELFF. Written as DNA, the CDR3 is TGTGCCACAGGGGCGGAGCGCGGGAACACCGGGGAGCTGTTTTTT.